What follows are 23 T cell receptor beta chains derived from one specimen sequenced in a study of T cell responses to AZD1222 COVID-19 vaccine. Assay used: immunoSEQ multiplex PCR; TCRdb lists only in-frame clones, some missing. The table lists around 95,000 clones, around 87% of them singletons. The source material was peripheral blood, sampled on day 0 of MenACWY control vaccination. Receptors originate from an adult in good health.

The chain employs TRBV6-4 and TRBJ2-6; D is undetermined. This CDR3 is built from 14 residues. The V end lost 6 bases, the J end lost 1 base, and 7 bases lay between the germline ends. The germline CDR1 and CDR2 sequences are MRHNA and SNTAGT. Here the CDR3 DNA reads TGTGCCAGCAGGAGCTGGTCTGGGGCCAACGTCCTGACTTTC. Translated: CASRSWSGANVLTF.

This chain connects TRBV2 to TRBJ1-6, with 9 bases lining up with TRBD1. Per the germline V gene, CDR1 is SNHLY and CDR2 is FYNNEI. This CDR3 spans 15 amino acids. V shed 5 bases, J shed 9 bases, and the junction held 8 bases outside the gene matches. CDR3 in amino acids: CASSLGQGDGSPLHF. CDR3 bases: TGTGCCAGCAGTCTGGGACAGGGAGATGGTTCACCCCTCCACTTT.

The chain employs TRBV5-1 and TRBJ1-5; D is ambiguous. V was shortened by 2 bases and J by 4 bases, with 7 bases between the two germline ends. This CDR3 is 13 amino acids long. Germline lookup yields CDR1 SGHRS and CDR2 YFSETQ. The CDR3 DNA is TGCGCCAGCAGCTTCGAGGGAAATCAGCCCCAGCATTTT. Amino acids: CASSFEGNQPQHF.

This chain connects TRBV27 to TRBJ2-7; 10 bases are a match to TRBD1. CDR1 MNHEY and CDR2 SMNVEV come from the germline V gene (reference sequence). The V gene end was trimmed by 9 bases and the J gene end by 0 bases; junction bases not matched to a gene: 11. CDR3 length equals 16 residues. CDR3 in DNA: TGTGCCAGGGACCCGGGACAGGGGTTATACTCCTACGAGCAGTACTTC. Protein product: CARDPGQGLYSYEQYF.

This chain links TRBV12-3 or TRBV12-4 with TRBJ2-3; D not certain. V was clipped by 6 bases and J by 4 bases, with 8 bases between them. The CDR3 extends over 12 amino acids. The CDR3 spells CASRHDPDTQYF. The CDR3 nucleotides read TGTGCCAGCAGACACGACCCAGATACGCAGTATTTT.

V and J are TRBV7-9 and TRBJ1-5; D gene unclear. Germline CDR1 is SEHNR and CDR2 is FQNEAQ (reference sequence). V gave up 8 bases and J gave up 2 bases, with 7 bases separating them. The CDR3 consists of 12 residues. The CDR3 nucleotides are TGTGCCAGCGGCACAGGCAATCAGCCCCAGCATTTT. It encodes CASGTGNQPQHF.

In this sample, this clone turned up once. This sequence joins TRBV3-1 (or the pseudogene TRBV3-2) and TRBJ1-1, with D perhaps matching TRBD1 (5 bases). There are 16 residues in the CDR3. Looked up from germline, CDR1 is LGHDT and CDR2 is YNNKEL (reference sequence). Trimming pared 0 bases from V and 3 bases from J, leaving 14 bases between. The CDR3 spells CASSQDLWGTDTEAFF. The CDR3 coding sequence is TGTGCCAGCAGCCAAGATCTTTGGGGGACCGACACTGAAGCTTTCTTT.

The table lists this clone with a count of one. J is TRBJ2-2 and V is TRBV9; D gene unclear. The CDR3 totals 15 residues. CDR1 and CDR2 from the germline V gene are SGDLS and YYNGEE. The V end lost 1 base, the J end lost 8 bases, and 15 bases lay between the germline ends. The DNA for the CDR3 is TGTGCCAGCAGCGTATCGGGCCTTCAGTTGGGGGAGCTGTTTTTT. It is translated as CASSVSGLQLGELFF.

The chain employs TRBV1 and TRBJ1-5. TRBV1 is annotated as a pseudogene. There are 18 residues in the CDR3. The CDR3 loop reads CTSSQDCKPDYSNQPQHF. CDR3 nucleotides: TGCACCAGCAGCCAAGATTGTAAGCCGGATTATAGCAATCAGCCCCAGCATTTT.

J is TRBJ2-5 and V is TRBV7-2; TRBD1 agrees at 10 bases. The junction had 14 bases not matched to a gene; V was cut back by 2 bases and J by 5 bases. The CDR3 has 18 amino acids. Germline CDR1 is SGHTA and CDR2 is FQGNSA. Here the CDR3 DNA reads TGTGCCAGCAGCTTATTCGCTTCCAGACAGGGGGCGTCCGAGACCCAGTACTTC. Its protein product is CASSLFASRQGASETQYF.

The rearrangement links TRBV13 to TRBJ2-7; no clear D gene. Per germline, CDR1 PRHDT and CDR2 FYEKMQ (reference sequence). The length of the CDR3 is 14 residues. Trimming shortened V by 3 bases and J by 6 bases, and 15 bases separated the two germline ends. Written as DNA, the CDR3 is TGTGCCAGCAGCTTTTATATCGGAACGGGCGAGCAGTACTTC. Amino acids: CASSFYIGTGEQYF.

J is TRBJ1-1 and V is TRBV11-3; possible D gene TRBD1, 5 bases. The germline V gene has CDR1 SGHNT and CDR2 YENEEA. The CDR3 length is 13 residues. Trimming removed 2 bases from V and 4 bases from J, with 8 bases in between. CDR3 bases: TGTGCCAGCAGCTTACAGGGAGGCACTGAAGCTTTCTTT. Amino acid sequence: CASSLQGGTEAFF.

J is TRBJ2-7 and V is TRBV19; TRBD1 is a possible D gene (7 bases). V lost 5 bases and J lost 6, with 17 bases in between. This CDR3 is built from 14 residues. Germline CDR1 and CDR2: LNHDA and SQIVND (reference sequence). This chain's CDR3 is CASSAANRGGEQYF. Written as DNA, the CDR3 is TGTGCCAGTAGTGCCGCCAACAGGGGAGGCGAGCAGTACTTC.

The CDR3, as DNA: TGTGCCAGCAGCCCCGAGGGGCGGGAGAGCAAAAACATTCAGTACTTC. Translating gives CASSPEGRESKNIQYF. The chain has TRBV7-9 and TRBJ2-4; 7 nucleotides line up with TRBD2. The CDR3 is 16 amino acids. Germline V gene lookup returns CDR1 SEHNR and CDR2 FQNEAQ (reference sequence). With V trimmed by 5 bases and J by 3 bases, 10 bases remained unmatched.

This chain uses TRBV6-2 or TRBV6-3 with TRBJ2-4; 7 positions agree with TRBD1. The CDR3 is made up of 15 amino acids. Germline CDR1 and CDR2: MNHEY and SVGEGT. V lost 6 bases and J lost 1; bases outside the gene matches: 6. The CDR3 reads CASSDRAMAKNIQYF. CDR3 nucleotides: TGTGCCAGCAGCGACAGGGCCATGGCCAAAAACATTCAGTACTTC.

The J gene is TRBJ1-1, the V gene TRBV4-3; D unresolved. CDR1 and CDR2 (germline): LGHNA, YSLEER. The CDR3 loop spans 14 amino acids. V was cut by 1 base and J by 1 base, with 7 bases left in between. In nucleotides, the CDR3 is TGCGCCAGCAGCCAAGTCCAGGCGAACACTGAAGCTTTCTTT. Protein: CASSQVQANTEAFF.

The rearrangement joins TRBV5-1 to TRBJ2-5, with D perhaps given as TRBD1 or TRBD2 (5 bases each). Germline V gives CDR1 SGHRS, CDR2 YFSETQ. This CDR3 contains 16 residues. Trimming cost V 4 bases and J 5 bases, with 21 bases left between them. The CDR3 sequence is CASSGSPGTRAETQYF. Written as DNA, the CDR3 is TGCGCCAGCAGCGGATCCCCCGGGACCCGGGCGGAGACCCAGTACTTC. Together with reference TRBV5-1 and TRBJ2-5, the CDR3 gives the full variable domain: KAGVTQTPRYLIKTRGQQVTLSCSPISGHRSVSWYQQTPGQGLQFLFEYFSETQRNKGNFPGRFSGRQFSNSRSEMNVSTLELGDSALYLCASSGSPGTRAETQYFGPGTRLLVL.

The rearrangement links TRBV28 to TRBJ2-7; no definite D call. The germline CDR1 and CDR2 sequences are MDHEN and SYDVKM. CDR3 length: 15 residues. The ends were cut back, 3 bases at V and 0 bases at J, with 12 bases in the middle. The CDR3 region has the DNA TGTGCCAGCAGTTTTATTGGGAAGAGCTCCTACGAGCAGTACTTC. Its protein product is CASSFIGKSSYEQYF.

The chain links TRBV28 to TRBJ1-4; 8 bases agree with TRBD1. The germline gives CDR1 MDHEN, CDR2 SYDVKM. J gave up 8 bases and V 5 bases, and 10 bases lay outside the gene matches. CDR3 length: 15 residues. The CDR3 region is CASSQGGTGSEKLFF. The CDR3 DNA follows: TGTGCCAGCAGTCAGGGGGGGACAGGAAGCGAAAAACTGTTTTTT.

The CDR3 nucleotides are TGCAGCGCCACAGAGGGATATAGAGAGACCCAGTACTTC. Translated, it gives CSATEGYRETQYF. V and J are TRBV29-1 and TRBJ2-5, with a weak D call TRBD2 (5 bases). Germline V gene data show CDR1 as SQVTM and CDR2 as ANQGSEA. CDR3 size: 13 residues. V shed 7 bases and J shed 4 bases, with 16 bases lying between them.

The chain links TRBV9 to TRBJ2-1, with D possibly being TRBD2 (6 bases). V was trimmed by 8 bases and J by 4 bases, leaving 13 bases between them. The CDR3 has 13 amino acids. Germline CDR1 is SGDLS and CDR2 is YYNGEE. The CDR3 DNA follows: TGTGCCAGTGACGGCGGGGCATACAATGAGCAGTTCTTC. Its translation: CASDGGAYNEQFF.

The CDR3 reads CASSEARSRAHNEQYF. DNA for the CDR3: TGTGCCAGCAGTGAAGCGAGGTCCAGGGCCCATAACGAGCAGTACTTC. This chain connects TRBV6-1 to TRBJ2-7; TRBD1 might be the D (5 bases). V lost 0 bases and J lost 5, with 17 bases in between. The CDR3 has 16 amino acids. Germline V gene lookup returns CDR1 MNHNS and CDR2 SASEGT.

CDR3 DNA sequence: TGTGCCAGCAGCCCTTTGCCCGGGGAGCTGTTTTTT. The encoded protein is CASSPLPGELFF. The genes are TRBV7-2 and TRBJ2-2; D not resolved. CDR3 length: 12 amino acids. Germline CDR1 reads SGHTA; CDR2 reads FQGNSA. V was trimmed by 5 bases and J by 6 bases, leaving 7 bases between them.